Below, 27 T cell receptor beta chains from the same sample are listed, as sequenced in a study of radiation and T cells in renal cell carcinoma. Time point of the sample: baseline pretreatment blood. Treatment in this sample: 15 Gy SBRT to primary tumor, nephrectomy 4 weeks later. The table came from immunoSEQ multiplex PCR; TCRdb's copy has only in-frame clones and leaves some out. This sample yields some 120,000 clones, of which around 84% are seen a single time; about 3% belongs to the top ten. The source material was blood, sampled from a patient whose treatment included radiotherapy and nephrectomy. These receptors came from a woman aged 55-75 years with renal cell carcinoma.

The chain has TRBV11-3 and TRBJ1-1; 8 bases match TRBD1. The trim removed 6 bases at V and 7 bases at J, leaving 13 bases unmatched. The CDR3 runs to 15 residues. CDR1 is SGHNT and CDR2 is YENEEA in the germline V gene. CDR3 in amino acids: CASSLSAGGGDEAFF. The CDR3 DNA reads as TGTGCCAGCAGTCTGTCCGCAGGGGGCGGCGATGAAGCTTTCTTT.

The chain is built from TRBV5-1 and TRBJ2-7; a weak D match, TRBD1 (5 bases). Germline V lookup: CDR1 SGHRS, CDR2 YFSETQ. The CDR3 has 15 amino acids. Trimming took off 4 bases at V and 2 bases at J, with 16 bases between the two ends. The CDR3 is CASSEQGLGTYEQYF. The CDR3 DNA follows: TGCGCCAGCAGCGAGCAGGGTCTAGGGACCTACGAGCAGTACTTC. Based on the CDR3 plus reference TRBV5-1 and TRBJ2-7, the full variable domain is KAGVTQTPRYLIKTRGQQVTLSCSPISGHRSVSWYQQTPGQGLQFLFEYFSETQRNKGNFPGRFSGRQFSNSRSEMNVSTLELGDSALYLCASSEQGLGTYEQYFGPGTRLTVT.

V and J are TRBV6-5 and TRBJ1-4; no definite D call. Trimming pared 0 bases from V and 3 bases from J, leaving 5 bases between. CDR1 MNHEY and CDR2 SVGAGI come from the germline V gene. The length of the CDR3 is 14 residues. This CDR3 is CASSYSGSNEKLFF. In DNA, the CDR3 is TGTGCCAGCAGTTACTCAGGGTCTAATGAAAAACTGTTTTTT.

The chain links TRBV7-8 to TRBJ2-5, with D unclear. There are 11 residues in the CDR3. CDR1 is SGHVS, CDR2 FQNEAQ, per germline. Trimming shortened V by 5 bases and J by 1 base, and 2 bases separated the two germline ends. Written as DNA, the CDR3 is TGTGCCAGCAGCATCCAAGAGACCCAGTACTTC. This translates into CASSIQETQYF.

As to this clone: Mismatch with germline at one junction end may stem from a read error. The rearrangement uses TRBV7-8 and TRBJ2-1; D remains ambiguous. CDR1 SGHVS and CDR2 FQNEAQ come from the germline V gene. CDR3 length: 13 amino acids. The CDR3, as DNA: TGTGCCAGCAGCTTAGTACCCTACCATGAGCAGTTCTTC. Protein product: CASSLVPYHEQFF.

There are a few counts of this clone. One junction end does not reproduce the germline sequence, and a read error may be involved. The V call is TRBV15, the J call TRBJ2-7; TRBD1 or TRBD2 may be the D gene (5 bases each). The germline gives CDR1 LNHNV, CDR2 YYDKDF (reference sequence). The CDR3 totals 13 residues. The CDR3 protein is CATSRDRWGSRHF. In DNA form, the CDR3 reads TGTGCCACCAGCAGAGATCGGTGGGGGAGTCGGCACTTC.

V gene TRBV4-1 combines with J gene TRBJ2-5, with 11 bases that match TRBD1. CDR1 and CDR2 from the germline V gene are MGHRA and YSYEKL. V gave up 3 bases and J gave up 5 bases; unmatched junction bases: 11. This CDR3 has 17 amino acids. The CDR3 reads CASSHARGDRGTETQYF. The CDR3 coding sequence is TGCGCCAGCAGCCACGCTCGGGGGGACAGGGGGACGGAGACCCAGTACTTC.

The DNA of the CDR3 is TGTGCCAGCAGCTCGGGGGGGCAGGGCCCCACGGACGAGCAGTACTTC. This encodes CASSSGGQGPTDEQYF. The V gene is TRBV5-4, the J gene TRBJ2-7, with 8 bases matching TRBD2. CDR3 length: 16 amino acids. The V gene end was trimmed by 3 bases and the J gene end by 5 bases; junction bases not matched to a gene: 13. Per the germline V gene, CDR1 is SGHNT and CDR2 is YYREEE (reference sequence). Combining the CDR3 with reference TRBV5-4 and TRBJ2-7 gives the whole variable domain ETGVTQSPTHLIKTRGQQVTLRCSSQSGHNTVSWYQQALGQGPQFIFQYYREEENGRGNFPPRFSGLQFPNYSSELNVNALELDDSALYLCASSSGGQGPTDEQYFGPGTRLTVT.

V is TRBV18 and J is TRBJ1-2, with D uncertain. The CDR3 sequence is 18 residues long. V was cut by 0 bases and J by 1 base, with 18 bases left in between. Germline V lookup: CDR1 KGHSH, CDR2 LQKENI. The DNA of the CDR3 is TGTGCCAGCTCACCACCGGACCATCAACCAAGGGATAACTATGGCTACACCTTC. It codes for CASSPPDHQPRDNYGYTF.

The chain uses TRBV9 and TRBJ2-1; D is possibly TRBD2 (5 bases). The V gene lost 2 bases and the J gene lost 8 bases, with 5 bases spanning the gap. Germline CDR1 and CDR2: SGDLS and YYNGEE. This CDR3 is built from 11 residues. The CDR3: CASSVDYEQFF. CDR3 DNA sequence: TGTGCCAGCAGCGTGGACTATGAGCAGTTCTTC.

On this clone itself: This sample also contains other DNA sequences that code for the same CDR3. The V gene is TRBV28, the J gene TRBJ2-7, with 8 bases matching TRBD1. Trimming took 2 bases from V and 9 from J; bases not matched to a gene: 3. Germline CDR1 reads MDHEN; CDR2 reads SYDVKM. The CDR3 consists of 12 residues. The CDR3: CASSLLTGVQYF. The CDR3 nucleotides are TGTGCCAGCAGTTTACTGACAGGGGTGCAGTACTTC.

The V call is TRBV7-2, the J call TRBJ2-1; 9 nucleotides align to TRBD2. V trimming: 4 bases; J trimming: 0 bases; junction bases outside the gene matches: 4. The CDR3 covers 16 residues. The germline gives CDR1 SGHTA, CDR2 FQGNSA. The CDR3 loop reads CASSSKAGGSYNEQFF. The DNA of the CDR3 is TGTGCCAGCAGCTCCAAAGCGGGAGGCTCCTACAATGAGCAGTTCTTC.

The chain employs TRBV4-1 and TRBJ1-2; D ambiguous. The CDR3 sequence is 15 residues long. Trimming took 4 bases from V and 7 from J, leaving 19 bases between them. Germline lookup yields CDR1 MGHRA and CDR2 YSYEKL. CDR3 DNA sequence: TGCGCCAGCAGCCTGTACATGGACGCCAGAGGTGGCTACACCTTC. It codes for CASSLYMDARGGYTF.

About this clone: Sequence at one end of the junction differs from germline and may be a read error. The chain has TRBV18 and TRBJ1-2; 7 bases match TRBD1. CDR1 is KGHSH, CDR2 LQKENI, per germline. The CDR3 is 13 amino acids. CDR3: CASSPQGNYGYTF. DNA of the CDR3: TGTGCCAGCTCCCCACAGGGGAACTATGGCTACACCTTC.

The rearrangement joins TRBV5-6 to TRBJ2-5; 10 nucleotides line up with TRBD1. The CDR3 is 15 residues long. Germline V gives CDR1 SGHDT, CDR2 YYEEEE. Trimming removed 4 bases from V and 4 bases from J; junction bases left unmatched: 7. DNA for the CDR3: TGTGCCAGCAGCGCGACGGGACAGGGGATAGAGACCCAGTACTTC. It codes for CASSATGQGIETQYF.

The rearrangement joins TRBV6-5 to TRBJ1-3; D is unresolved. The V end was cut by 0 bases, the J end by 0 bases, with 6 bases between. The CDR3 length is 15 residues. Germline V gene data show CDR1 as MNHEY and CDR2 as SVGAGI. The CDR3 here is CASSYSTGSGNTIYF. CDR3 coding DNA: TGTGCCAGCAGTTACTCGACCGGCTCTGGAAACACCATATATTTT.

V usage is TRBV4-1 and J usage is TRBJ2-7; D might be TRBD2 (6 bases). Germline V CDR1 and CDR2: MGHRA, YSYEKL. The CDR3 totals 13 residues. Trimming shortened V by 3 bases and J by 4 bases, and 10 bases separated the two germline ends. CDR3 sequence (DNA): TGCGCCAGCAGCCAGAGACTAGGTTACGAGCAGTACTTC. Translation: CASSQRLGYEQYF.

The genes are TRBV19 and TRBJ2-3, with D perhaps TRBD1 or TRBD2 (5 bases each). This CDR3 has 15 residues. V lost 1 base and J 0 bases, leaving 8 bases between the germline ends. CDR1 is LNHDA, CDR2 SQIVND, per germline (reference sequence). The DNA for the CDR3 is TGTGCCAGTAGTATAGCGGGGCTAAGCACAGATACGCAGTATTTT. It codes for CASSIAGLSTDTQYF.

This clone has just one count. The rearrangement uses TRBV4-1 and TRBJ1-2; 7 nucleotides align to TRBD1. CDR1 MGHRA and CDR2 YSYEKL come from the germline V gene. V lost 4 bases to trimming and J lost 8 bases; unmatched junction nucleotides: 13. The CDR3 consists of 15 residues. CDR3 DNA: TGCGCCAGCAGCCTCCAGCAGGGGGTAGTCGGAGGCTACACCTTC. Translated: CASSLQQGVVGGYTF.

This rearrangement joins TRBV5-1 to TRBJ2-5; 7 positions match TRBD2. Looked up from germline, CDR1 is SGHRS and CDR2 is YFSETQ. This CDR3 contains 15 residues. V dropped 3 bases and J dropped 2; count of bases not matched to a gene: 7. In DNA, the CDR3 is TGCGCCAGCAGCTCCACTTCTAGCGGACAAGAGACCCAGTACTTC. It encodes CASSSTSSGQETQYF. The full variable domain, its missing parts supplied by reference TRBV5-1 and TRBJ2-5, is KAGVTQTPRYLIKTRGQQVTLSCSPISGHRSVSWYQQTPGQGLQFLFEYFSETQRNKGNFPGRFSGRQFSNSRSEMNVSTLELGDSALYLCASSSTSSGQETQYFGPGTRLLVL.

This sequence joins TRBV19 and TRBJ1-5; unclear D gene. CDR1 and CDR2 (germline): LNHDA, SQIVND (reference sequence). This CDR3 is built from 15 residues. The germline V and J ends were trimmed by 5 bases and 0 bases, with 11 bases remaining between them. CDR3 loop: CASSVKQYSNQPQHF. The CDR3 DNA reads TGTGCCAGTAGTGTGAAACAGTATAGCAATCAGCCCCAGCATTTT.

The rearrangement links TRBV9 to TRBJ2-4; D unclear. Germline CDR1 SGDLS, CDR2 YYNGEE. The CDR3 runs to 13 residues. Trimming took 4 bases from V and 8 from J, leaving 13 bases between them. CDR3 amino acids: CASSSSLADIQYF. The CDR3 bases are TGTGCCAGCAGCTCCTCCCTCGCGGACATTCAGTACTTC. Using reference TRBV9 and TRBJ2-4 for the parts outside the CDR3, the full variable domain is DSGVTQTPKHLITATGQRVTLRCSPRSGDLSVYWYQQSLDQGLQFLIQYYNGEERAKGNILERFSAQQFPDLHSELNLSSLELGDSALYFCASSSSLADIQYFGAGTRLSVL.

CDR3 in amino acids: CASSLDRGNEQFF. Here the CDR3 DNA reads TGTGCCAGCAGCTTGGACAGGGGGAATGAGCAGTTCTTC. The J gene is TRBJ2-1, the V gene TRBV5-4; 8 nucleotides line up with TRBD1. The V and J ends lost 0 bases and 7 bases, in that order; junction bases with no gene match: 0. Germline V gives CDR1 SGHNT, CDR2 YYREEE (reference sequence). This CDR3 region has 13 residues.

CDR3 in DNA: TGTGCCTGGAGTCAGCGCAATGAGCAGTTCTTC. As protein: CAWSQRNEQFF. J is TRBJ2-1 and V is TRBV30; D is unresolved. CDR1 and CDR2 from the germline V gene are GTSNPN and SVGIG (reference sequence). The CDR3 length is 11 residues. The V end lost 2 bases, the J end lost 6 bases, and 5 bases lay between the germline ends.

V usage is TRBV4-1 and J usage is TRBJ1-2, with D tentatively TRBD1 (5 bases). The CDR3 consists of 14 residues. Germline V gene sequence: CDR1 MGHRA, CDR2 YSYEKL. V was cut by 3 bases and J by 3 bases, with 11 bases left in between. The DNA of the CDR3 is TGCGCCAGCAGCCAGGGACGGACCTACTATGGCTACACCTTC. As protein: CASSQGRTYYGYTF.

This chain joins TRBV7-2 and TRBJ2-7; possibly TRBD1 for D (5 bases). V lost 3 bases to trimming and J lost 2 bases, with 8 bases between them. This CDR3 has 13 amino acids. Germline V gene lookup returns CDR1 SGHTA and CDR2 FQGNSA. This chain's CDR3 is CASSLDTTYEQYF. In DNA, the CDR3 is TGTGCCAGCAGCTTGGACACAACCTACGAGCAGTACTTC.

Sample share makes this clone medium-sized. The rearrangement joins TRBV7-9 to TRBJ1-1; D unclear. The germline gives CDR1 SEHNR, CDR2 FQNEAQ (reference sequence). The CDR3 extends over 13 amino acids. V dropped 7 bases and J dropped 0 bases, with 9 bases sitting between them. CDR3 coding DNA: TGTGCCAGCAACCAACTTATGAACACTGAAGCTTTCTTT. Amino acids: CASNQLMNTEAFF.